This T cell receptor beta chain was sequenced in a study of T cells after yellow fever vaccination. CDR1 is SGHKS and CDR2 is YYEKEE in the germline V gene (reference sequence). The length of the CDR3 is 16 residues. The V and J ends lost 0 bases and 0 bases respectively, with 11 bases between them. Generation of TCR cDNA used 5'RACE template switching (which added a universal primer site and UMIs). TCRdb itself ran the 5' RACE reads through MiXCR, one entry per CDR3 protein. The profile shows around 530,000 distinct CDR3 sequences, roughly a sixth of them singletons. This clonotype was sampled from a man younger than 35 who received the YFV17D yellow fever vaccine. The material was PBMCs, obtained 4 to 6 days after the first yellow fever vaccination. The chain combines TRBV5-5 with TRBJ2-3; D tentatively fits TRBD1 or TRBD2 (5 bases each). The CDR3 nucleotides read TGTGCCAGCAGCTTGGCCGGGGCAGATAGCACAGATACGCAGTATTTT. Encoded protein: CASSLAGADSTDTQYF.